These 11 T cell receptor beta chains share one sample of origin, sequenced in a study of identical twins. TCRdb analysed the 5' RACE reads with MiXCR anew, one entry per CDR3 protein. The sample contains under 900,000 distinct CDR3 sequences, over 15% of which appear only once. These data were also reused for a study on T cells expressing NK-cell markers.

Material: PBMCs. The receptor source for this set is a woman aged 18-29 years in good health.

This clonotype was counted ten times or more. The chain combines TRBV20-1 with TRBJ2-5, with D maybe TRBD1 (6 bases). Germline V gene data show CDR1 as DFQATT and CDR2 as SNEGSKA (reference sequence). The CDR3 covers 13 residues. V was pared by 6 bases and J by 2 bases, with 13 bases between. The CDR3 bases are TGCAGTGCCATAAGGACAGAACAAGAGACCCAGTACTTC. Translated: CSAIRTEQETQYF.

The chain combines TRBV7-8 with TRBJ2-3; 10 bases map to TRBD2. The V gene end was trimmed by 11 bases and the J gene end by 3 bases; junction bases not matched to a gene: 14. The CDR3 covers 16 residues. Germline V gives CDR1 SGHVS, CDR2 FQNEAQ. DNA of the CDR3: TGTGCCTCAAAGCCTAGCGGGAGCATCAGGACAGATACGCAGTATTTT. This sequence encodes CASKPSGSIRTDTQYF.

This clonotype was found a few times. J is TRBJ2-1 and V is TRBV3-1, with D unclear. The V end lost 3 bases, the J end lost 5 bases, and 5 bases lay between the germline ends. Germline V gene data show CDR1 as LGHDT and CDR2 as YNNKEL (reference sequence). CDR3 length: 12 residues. CDR3 sequence reads: CASSHDDNEQFF. The CDR3 nucleotides read TGTGCCAGCAGCCACGATGACAATGAGCAGTTCTTC.

This clonotype was counted a few times. The V gene is TRBV12-3 or TRBV12-4, the J gene TRBJ1-1; 9 bases are shared with TRBD1. The CDR3 loop spans 16 amino acids. After removal of 10 bases from V and 5 bases from J, the junction contained 17 bases not matched to a gene. The CDR3 spells CAIPKAGTGYGTEAFF. Written as DNA, the CDR3 is TGTGCCATCCCGAAGGCCGGGACAGGGTATGGGACTGAAGCTTTCTTT.

The V call is TRBV6-1, the J call TRBJ1-1, with TRBD1 as a possible D gene (5 bases). Trimming took off 4 bases at V and 3 bases at J, with 18 bases between the two ends. This CDR3 comprises 16 residues. The germline V gene encodes CDR1 MNHNS and CDR2 SASEGT. CDR3 bases: TGTGCCAGCAGTGTCACGGGTCCGGACACGTACACTGAAGCTTTCTTT. Residues: CASSVTGPDTYTEAFF.

The table lists this clonotype with many counts. The CDR3 spells CASRASGNEQFF. In DNA, the CDR3 is TGTGCCAGCAGGGCCTCGGGGAATGAGCAGTTCTTC. The chain couples TRBV14 to TRBJ2-1, with D possibly TRBD2 on 5 matching bases. The CDR3 contains 12 residues. The V and J ends lost 6 bases and 7 bases respectively, with 10 bases between them. CDR1 is SGHDN, CDR2 FVKESK, per germline. Full variable domain (rest looked up from reference TRBV14 and TRBJ2-1): EAGVTQFPSHSVIEKGQTVTLRCDPISGHDNLYWYRRVMGKEIKFLLHFVKESKQDESGMPNNRFLAERTGGTYSTLKVQPAELEDSGVYFCASRASGNEQFFGPGTRLTVL.

CDR3 region: CSAGREPPDTQYF. The CDR3 DNA sequence: TGCAGCGCAGGCCGTGAACCCCCGGATACGCAGTATTTT. The chain is built from TRBV29-1 and TRBJ2-3; D unresolved. The V gene's germline CDR1 is SQVTM and CDR2 ANQGSEA. The V and J ends lost 7 bases and 6 bases respectively, with 17 bases between them. The CDR3 length is 13 residues.

V is TRBV25-1 and J is TRBJ2-7; D is unclear. V lost 4 bases, J lost 2 bases, and 9 bases lay in between. Germline CDR1 and CDR2: MGHDK and SYGVNS. The length of the CDR3 is 13 residues. DNA of the CDR3: TGTGCCAGCAGTGCCGCCGGAGCCTACGAGCAGTACTTC. Translating it yields CASSAAGAYEQYF.

This clonotype showed up just a few times. For the CDR3, the DNA is TGTGCCAGCTCACGCCAGGGCATGAACACCGGGGAGCTGTTTTTT. Amino acid sequence: CASSRQGMNTGELFF. This sequence joins TRBV18 and TRBJ2-2; D is perhaps TRBD1 (5 bases). Germline assignment: CDR1 KGHSH and CDR2 LQKENI. Trimming left V 4 bases short and J 1 base short, with 10 bases between. This CDR3 spans 15 amino acids.

The V call is TRBV10-3, the J call TRBJ2-3, with 8 bases aligning to TRBD1. There are 14 residues in the CDR3. Germline CDR1 reads ENHRY; CDR2 reads SYGVKD. Germline trimming cut 8 bases from V and 1 base from J; bases unmatched to any gene: 5. CDR3 sequence reads: CAIRKTGGTDTQYF. The CDR3 DNA reads as TGTGCCATCCGAAAGACAGGGGGCACAGATACGCAGTATTTT.

The J gene is TRBJ2-3, the V gene TRBV9; D is uncertain. CDR3 length: 17 amino acids. Germline values: CDR1 SGDLS, CDR2 YYNGEE. V lost 0 bases and J lost 0, with 14 bases in between. The CDR3 region has the DNA TGTGCCAGCAGCGTAGGTCCACGCCGGGTTAGCACAGATACGCAGTATTTT. This sequence encodes CASSVGPRRVSTDTQYF.